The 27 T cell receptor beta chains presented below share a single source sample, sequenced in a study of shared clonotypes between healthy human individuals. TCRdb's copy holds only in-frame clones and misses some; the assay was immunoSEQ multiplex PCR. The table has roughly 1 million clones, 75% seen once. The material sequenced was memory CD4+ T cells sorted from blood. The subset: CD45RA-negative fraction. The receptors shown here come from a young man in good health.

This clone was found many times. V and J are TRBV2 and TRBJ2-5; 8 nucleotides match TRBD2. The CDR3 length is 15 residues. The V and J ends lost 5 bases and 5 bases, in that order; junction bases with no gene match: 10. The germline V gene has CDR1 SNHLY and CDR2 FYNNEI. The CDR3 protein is CASSRGGGSVETQYF. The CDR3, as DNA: TGTGCCAGCAGTCGGGGGGGCGGGAGTGTCGAGACCCAGTACTTC.

CDR3 region: CASSFDGTNEKLFF. The CDR3 DNA reads as TGCGCCAGCAGCTTCGACGGGACTAATGAAAAACTGTTTTTT. This rearrangement joins TRBV5-1 to TRBJ1-4; unclear D gene. V shed 2 bases and J shed 2 bases, with 7 bases lying between them. Germline V CDR1 and CDR2: SGHRS, YFSETQ. The CDR3 spans 14 residues.

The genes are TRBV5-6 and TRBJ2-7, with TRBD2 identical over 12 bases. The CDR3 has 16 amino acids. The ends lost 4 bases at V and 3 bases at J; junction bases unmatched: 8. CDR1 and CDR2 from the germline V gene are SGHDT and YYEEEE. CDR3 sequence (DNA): TGTGCCAGCAGCGAGGATCCTAGCGGGGGGGTCTACGAGCAGTACTTC. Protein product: CASSEDPSGGVYEQYF.

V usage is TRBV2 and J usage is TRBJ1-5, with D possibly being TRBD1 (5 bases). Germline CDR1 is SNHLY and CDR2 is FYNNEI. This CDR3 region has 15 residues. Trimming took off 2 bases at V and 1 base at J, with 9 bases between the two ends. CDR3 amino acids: CASSEQQASNQPQHF. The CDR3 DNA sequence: TGTGCCAGCAGTGAACAACAGGCCAGCAATCAGCCCCAGCATTTT.

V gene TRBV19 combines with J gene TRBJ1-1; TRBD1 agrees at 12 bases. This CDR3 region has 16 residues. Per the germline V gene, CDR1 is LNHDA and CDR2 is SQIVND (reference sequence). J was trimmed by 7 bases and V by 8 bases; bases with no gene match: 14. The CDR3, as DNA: TGTGCCAGTCAGGCCGGCGGGACAGGGGGCTGGTTTGAAGCTTTCTTT. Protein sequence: CASQAGGTGGWFEAFF.

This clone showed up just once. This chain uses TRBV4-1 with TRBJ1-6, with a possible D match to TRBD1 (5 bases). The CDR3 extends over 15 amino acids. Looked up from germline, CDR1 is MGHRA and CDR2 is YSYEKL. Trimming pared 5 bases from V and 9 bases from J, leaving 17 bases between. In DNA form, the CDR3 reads TGCGCCAGCAGCAGACGGGGGTCCAAGGGTTCACCCCTCCACTTT. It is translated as CASSRRGSKGSPLHF.

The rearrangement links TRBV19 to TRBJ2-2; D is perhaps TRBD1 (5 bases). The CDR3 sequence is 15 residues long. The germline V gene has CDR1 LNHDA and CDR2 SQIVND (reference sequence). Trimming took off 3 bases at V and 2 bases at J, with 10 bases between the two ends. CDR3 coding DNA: TGTGCCAGTAGTATCTTCCAGGGAAACACCGGGGAGCTGTTTTTT. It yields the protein CASSIFQGNTGELFF.

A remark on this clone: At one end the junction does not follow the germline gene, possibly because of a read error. The CDR3 here is CASGPPPGGKGRGAVF. The DNA of the CDR3 is TGTGCTAGTGGCCCCCCGCCAGGGGGCAAGGGGCGGGGAGCTGTTTTT. The chain employs TRBV12-5 and TRBJ2-2, with 8 bases that match TRBD1. Germline CDR1 is LGHNT and CDR2 is FRNRAP. There are 16 residues in the CDR3.

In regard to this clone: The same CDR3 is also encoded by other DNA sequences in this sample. CDR3 DNA sequence: TGCAGTGCTAGAAGCTCCTACGAGCAGTACTTC. It codes for CSARSSYEQYF. V usage is TRBV20-1 and J usage is TRBJ2-7, with D unclear. CDR1 and CDR2 (germline): DFQATT, SNEGSKA (reference sequence). Trimming took 2 bases from V and 0 from J, leaving 2 bases between them. The CDR3 covers 11 residues.

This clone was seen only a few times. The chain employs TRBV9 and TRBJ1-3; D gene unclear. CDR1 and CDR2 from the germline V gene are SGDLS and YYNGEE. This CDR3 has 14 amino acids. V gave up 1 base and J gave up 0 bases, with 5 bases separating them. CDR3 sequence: CASSVSISGNTIYF. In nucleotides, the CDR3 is TGTGCCAGCAGCGTATCGATCTCTGGAAACACCATATATTTT.

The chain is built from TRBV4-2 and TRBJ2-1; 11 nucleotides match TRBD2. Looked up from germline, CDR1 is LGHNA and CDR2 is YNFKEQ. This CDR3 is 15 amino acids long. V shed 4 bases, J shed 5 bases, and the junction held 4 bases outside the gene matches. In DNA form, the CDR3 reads TGTGCCAGCAGCCCTACTAGCGGGGGAAACAATGAGCAGTTCTTC. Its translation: CASSPTSGGNNEQFF.

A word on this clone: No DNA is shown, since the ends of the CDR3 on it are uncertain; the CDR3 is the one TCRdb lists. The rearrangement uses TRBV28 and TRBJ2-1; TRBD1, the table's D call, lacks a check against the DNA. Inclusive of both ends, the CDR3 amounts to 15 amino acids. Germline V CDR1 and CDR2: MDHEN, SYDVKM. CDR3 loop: CASSFAQGSGRSGFF.

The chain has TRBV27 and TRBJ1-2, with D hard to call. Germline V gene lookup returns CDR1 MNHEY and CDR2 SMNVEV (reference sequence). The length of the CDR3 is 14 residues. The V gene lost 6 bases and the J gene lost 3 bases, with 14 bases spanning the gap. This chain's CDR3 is CASSRVGGDYGYTF. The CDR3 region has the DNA TGTGCCAGCAGCAGAGTCGGTGGTGACTATGGCTACACCTTC.

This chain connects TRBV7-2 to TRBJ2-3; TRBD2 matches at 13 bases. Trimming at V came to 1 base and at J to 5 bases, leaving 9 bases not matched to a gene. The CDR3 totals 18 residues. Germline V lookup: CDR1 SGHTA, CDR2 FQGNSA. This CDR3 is CASSLEGTSGKRRDTQYF. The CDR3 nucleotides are TGTGCCAGCAGCTTAGAAGGGACTAGCGGGAAGCGGAGAGATACGCAGTATTTT.

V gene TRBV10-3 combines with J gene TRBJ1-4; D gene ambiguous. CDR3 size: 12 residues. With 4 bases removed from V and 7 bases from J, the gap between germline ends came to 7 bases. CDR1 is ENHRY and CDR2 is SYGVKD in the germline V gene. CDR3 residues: CAISAEGEKLFF. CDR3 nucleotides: TGTGCCATCAGTGCGGAGGGTGAAAAACTGTTTTTT.

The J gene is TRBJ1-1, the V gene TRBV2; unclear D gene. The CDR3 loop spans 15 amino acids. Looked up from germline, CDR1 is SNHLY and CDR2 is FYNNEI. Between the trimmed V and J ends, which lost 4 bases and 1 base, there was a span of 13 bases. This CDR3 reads CASSGHGVSNTEAFF. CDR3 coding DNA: TGTGCCAGCAGTGGACACGGAGTATCGAACACTGAAGCTTTCTTT.

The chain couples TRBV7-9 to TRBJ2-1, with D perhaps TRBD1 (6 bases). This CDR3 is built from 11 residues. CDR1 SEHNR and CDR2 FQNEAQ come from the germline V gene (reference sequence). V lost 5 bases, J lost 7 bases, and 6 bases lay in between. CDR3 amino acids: CASSQGNEQFF. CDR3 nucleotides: TGTGCCAGCAGCCAGGGGAATGAGCAGTTCTTC.

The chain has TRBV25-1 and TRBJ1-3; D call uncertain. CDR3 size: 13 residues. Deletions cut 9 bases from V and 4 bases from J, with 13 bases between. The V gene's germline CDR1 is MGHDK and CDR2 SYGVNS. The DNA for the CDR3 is TGTGCCAGTGGAGGGAGAACGGGAAACACCATATATTTT. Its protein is CASGGRTGNTIYF.

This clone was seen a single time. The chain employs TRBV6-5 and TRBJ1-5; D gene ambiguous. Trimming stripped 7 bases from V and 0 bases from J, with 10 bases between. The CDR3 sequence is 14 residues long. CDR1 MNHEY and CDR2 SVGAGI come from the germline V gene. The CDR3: CASTQMNSNQPQHF. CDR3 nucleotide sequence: TGTGCCAGCACACAGATGAATAGCAATCAGCCCCAGCATTTT.

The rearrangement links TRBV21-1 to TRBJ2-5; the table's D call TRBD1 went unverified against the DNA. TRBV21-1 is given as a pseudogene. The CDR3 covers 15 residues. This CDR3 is CASSKDPRGPETQYF. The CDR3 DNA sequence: TGTGCCAGCAGCAAAGACCCCAGGGGGCCAGAGACCCAGTACTTC.

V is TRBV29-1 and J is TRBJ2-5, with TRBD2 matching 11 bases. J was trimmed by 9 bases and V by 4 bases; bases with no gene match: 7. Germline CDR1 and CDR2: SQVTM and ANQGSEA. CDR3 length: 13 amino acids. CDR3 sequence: CSVVTSGSSAQYF. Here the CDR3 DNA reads TGCAGCGTTGTTACTAGCGGGAGCTCTGCCCAGTACTTC.

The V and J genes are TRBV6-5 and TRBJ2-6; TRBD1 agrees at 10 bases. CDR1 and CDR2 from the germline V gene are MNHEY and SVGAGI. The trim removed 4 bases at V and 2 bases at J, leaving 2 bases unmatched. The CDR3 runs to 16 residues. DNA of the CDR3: TGTGCCAGCAGTTTGGACAGGGGGGCTGGGGCCAACGTCCTGACTTTC. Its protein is CASSLDRGAGANVLTF.

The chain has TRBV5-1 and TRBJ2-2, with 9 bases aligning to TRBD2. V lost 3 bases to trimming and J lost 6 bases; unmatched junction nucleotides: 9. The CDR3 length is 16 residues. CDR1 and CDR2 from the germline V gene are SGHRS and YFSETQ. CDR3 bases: TGCGCCAGCAGCTCTCCGGGACTAGCTGGCCCCGGGGAGCTGTTTTTT. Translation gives CASSSPGLAGPGELFF.

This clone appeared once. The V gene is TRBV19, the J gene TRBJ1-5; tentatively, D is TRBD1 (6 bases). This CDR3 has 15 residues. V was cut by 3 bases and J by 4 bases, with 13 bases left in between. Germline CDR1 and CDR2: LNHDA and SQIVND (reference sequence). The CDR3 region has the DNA TGTGCCAGTAGTATGGCGGACAGCCCTAATCAGCCCCAGCATTTT. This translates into CASSMADSPNQPQHF.

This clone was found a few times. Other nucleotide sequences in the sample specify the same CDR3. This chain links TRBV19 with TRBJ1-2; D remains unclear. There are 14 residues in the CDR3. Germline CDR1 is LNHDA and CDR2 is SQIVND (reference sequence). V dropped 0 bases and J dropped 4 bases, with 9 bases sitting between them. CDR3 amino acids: CASSIDPSFYGYTF. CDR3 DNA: TGTGCCAGTAGTATAGACCCCAGTTTCTATGGCTACACCTTC. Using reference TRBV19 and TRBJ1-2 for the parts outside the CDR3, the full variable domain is DGGITQSPKYLFRKEGQNVTLSCEQNLNHDAMYWYRQDPGQGLRLIYYSQIVNDFQKGDIAEGYSVSREKKESFPLTVTSAQKNPTAFYLCASSIDPSFYGYTFGSGTRLTVV.

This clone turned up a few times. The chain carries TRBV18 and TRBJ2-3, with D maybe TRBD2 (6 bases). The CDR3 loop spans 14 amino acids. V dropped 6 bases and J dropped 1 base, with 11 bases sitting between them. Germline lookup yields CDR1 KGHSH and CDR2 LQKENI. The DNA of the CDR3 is TGTGCCAGCTCCCAACGCGGGGGCACAGATACGCAGTATTTT. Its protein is CASSQRGGTDTQYF.

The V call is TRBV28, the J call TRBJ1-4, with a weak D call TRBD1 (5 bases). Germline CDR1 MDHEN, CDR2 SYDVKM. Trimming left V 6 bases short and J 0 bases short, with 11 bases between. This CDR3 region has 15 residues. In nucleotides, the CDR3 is TGTGCCAGCAGGGGGCCGGATGCAACTAATGAAAAACTGTTTTTT. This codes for CASRGPDATNEKLFF.